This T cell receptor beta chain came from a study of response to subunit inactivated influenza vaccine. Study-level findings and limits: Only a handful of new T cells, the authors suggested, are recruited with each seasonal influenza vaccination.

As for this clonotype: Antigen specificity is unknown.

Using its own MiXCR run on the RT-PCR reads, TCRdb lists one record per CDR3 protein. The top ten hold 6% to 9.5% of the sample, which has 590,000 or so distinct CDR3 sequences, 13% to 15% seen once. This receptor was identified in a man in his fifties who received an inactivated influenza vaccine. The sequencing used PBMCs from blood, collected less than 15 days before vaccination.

The CDR3 DNA follows: TGCAGCGTGGTGACAGGGGGATTGTTGTTTTTT. Protein product: CSVVTGGLLFF. The chain is built from TRBV29-1 and TRBJ2-2; TRBD1 aligns across 9 bases. The CDR3 is 11 residues long. CDR1 and CDR2 (germline): SQVTM, ANQGSEA. V lost 6 bases, J lost 15 bases, and 8 bases stayed unmatched.